Each of the 15 T cell receptor beta chains below was sequenced from the same sample in a study of human T cells and chemical hapten exposure. Sample time point: patch test 3, about 24 weeks after DPC sensitization. Described treatment: therapeutic diphenylcyclopropenone sensitization with weekly scalp DPC. Each CDR3 protein is one row after TCRdb ran MiXCR on the RACE reads. The data contain around 130,000 distinct CDR3 sequences, around 11% of them singletons. This specimen was whole blood, taken in connection with sensitization to the hapten diphenylcyclopropenone (DPC). Receptors originate from a woman aged 45-65 years with alopecia areata. Some clones in this sample may be carry-over from other donors' samples.

This clonotype was seen ten or more times. The gene calls are TRBV7-9 and TRBJ2-5; D gene uncertain. The CDR3 consists of 15 residues. Germline V gene sequence: CDR1 SEHNR, CDR2 FQNEAQ (reference sequence). V was cut by 2 bases and J by 1 base, with 11 bases left in between. The CDR3 loop is CASSLRRTTQETQYF. CDR3 sequence (DNA): TGTGCCAGCAGCTTAAGGCGCACGACCCAAGAGACCCAGTACTTC.

Many counts were recorded for this clonotype. V and J are TRBV28 and TRBJ2-3; perhaps TRBD1 as D (6 bases). In germline, CDR1 is MDHEN, CDR2 SYDVKM. The CDR3 runs to 13 residues. V dropped 10 bases and J dropped 5 bases, with 16 bases sitting between them. CDR3 in DNA: TGTGCCACCCTCAGGGGCCAGCGAGATACGCAGTATTTT. Protein sequence: CATLRGQRDTQYF.

This clonotype was observed a few times. This chain connects TRBV7-9 to TRBJ2-2; 10 bases match TRBD1. This CDR3 is 15 amino acids long. Germline V CDR1 and CDR2: SEHNR, FQNEAQ (reference sequence). J gave up 7 bases and V 5 bases, and 7 bases lay outside the gene matches. In nucleotides, the CDR3 is TGTGCCAGCAGCCGGGACAGGGGAAACTTCGGGGAGCTGTTTTTT. This sequence encodes CASSRDRGNFGELFF.

There are many counts of this clonotype. The rearrangement joins TRBV9 to TRBJ2-1; 8 bases are shared with TRBD2. CDR1 is SGDLS and CDR2 is YYNGEE in the germline V gene. Trimming at V came to 0 bases and at J to 9 bases, leaving 17 bases not matched to a gene. The CDR3 has 18 residues. CDR3 bases: TGTGCCAGCAGCGTAGGGGGGGGTCAGGGACCTGCGGGAGGTGAGCAGTTCTTC. Translation gives CASSVGGGQGPAGGEQFF.

This clonotype was detected only a few times. V gene TRBV29-1 combines with J gene TRBJ2-6; 7 bases line up with TRBD1. V was pared by 6 bases and J by 4 bases, with 6 bases of the junction left unmatched. The CDR3 length is 14 residues. Germline V gene lookup returns CDR1 SQVTM and CDR2 ANQGSEA. The CDR3 DNA is TGCAGCGTCCAAACAGGGGTAGGGGCCAACGTCCTGACTTTC. The encoded protein is CSVQTGVGANVLTF.

This clonotype showed up many times. This sequence joins TRBV13 and TRBJ2-7; 7 nucleotides agree with TRBD1. The germline V gene encodes CDR1 PRHDT and CDR2 FYEKMQ (reference sequence). V lost 5 bases and J lost 5; bases outside the gene matches: 9. The CDR3 consists of 14 residues. The CDR3 sequence is CASSGRQGTHEQYF. The CDR3 nucleotides read TGTGCCAGCAGCGGGCGACAGGGTACCCACGAGCAGTACTTC.

The genes are TRBV6-6 and TRBJ1-5; D is unclear. The length of the CDR3 is 13 residues. Germline CDR1 and CDR2: MNHNY and SVGAGI (reference sequence). V was shortened by 8 bases and J by 2 bases, with 10 bases between the two germline ends. CDR3 loop: CASGKVGNQPQHF. CDR3 coding DNA: TGTGCCAGCGGTAAGGTGGGCAATCAGCCCCAGCATTTT.

This clonotype was picked up a small number of times. V and J are TRBV28 and TRBJ1-1, with D hard to call. V was trimmed by 7 bases and J by 4 bases, leaving 7 bases between them. Germline CDR1 and CDR2: MDHEN and SYDVKM. The CDR3 has 11 amino acids. In DNA, the CDR3 is TGTGCCAGCATCCGGAGCACTGAAGCTTTCTTT. Residues: CASIRSTEAFF. The entire variable domain, with the rest obtained from reference TRBV28 and TRBJ1-1, is as follows: DVKVTQSSRYLVKRTGEKVFLECVQDMDHENMFWYRQDPGLGLRLIYFSYDVKMKEKGDIPEGYSVSREKKERFSLILESASTNQTSMYLCASIRSTEAFFGQGTRLTVV.

This clonotype occurred a few times. The V call is TRBV3-1, the J call TRBJ2-1, with D maybe TRBD2 (5 bases). Germline lookup yields CDR1 LGHDT and CDR2 YNNKEL (reference sequence). Trimming shortened V by 8 bases and J by 2 bases, and 10 bases separated the two germline ends. The CDR3 has 13 residues. The CDR3 sequence is CASGPSPYNEQFF. CDR3 sequence (DNA): TGTGCCAGCGGTCCTAGCCCCTACAATGAGCAGTTCTTC.

The chain has TRBV9 and TRBJ1-4; the match to TRBD1 covers 8 bases. V shed 2 bases and J 8 bases; nucleotides not matched to a gene: 8. Germline CDR1 and CDR2: SGDLS and YYNGEE. The CDR3 runs to 15 residues. The CDR3 is CASSVGQVEGEKLFF. Written as DNA, the CDR3 is TGTGCCAGCAGCGTGGGACAGGTGGAAGGGGAAAAACTGTTTTTT.

The chain recombines TRBV28 with TRBJ2-7, with TRBD1 matching 7 bases. The CDR3 consists of 15 residues. Germline values: CDR1 MDHEN, CDR2 SYDVKM. The V gene end was trimmed by 6 bases and the J gene end by 0 bases; junction bases not matched to a gene: 8. CDR3 amino acids: CASSPGQTSSYEQYF. CDR3 coding DNA: TGTGCCAGCAGCCCGGGACAGACAAGCTCCTACGAGCAGTACTTC.

This clonotype was observed many times. The chain combines TRBV12-3 or TRBV12-4 with TRBJ1-1; D uncertain. Deletions cut 5 bases from V and 4 bases from J, with 8 bases between. The CDR3 runs to 12 residues. The CDR3 nucleotides read TGTGCCAGCAGTAAGAGCTCCACTGAAGCTTTCTTT. It specifies CASSKSSTEAFF.

The chain combines TRBV28 with TRBJ2-3; D perhaps matches TRBD1 (5 bases). Trimming stripped 1 base from V and 0 bases from J, with 14 bases between. Germline V gives CDR1 MDHEN, CDR2 SYDVKM. CDR3 length: 17 amino acids. The CDR3 nucleotides read TGTGCCAGCAGTTTATACCACAGGAGAGATAGCACAGATACGCAGTATTTT. Protein: CASSLYHRRDSTDTQYF.

This clonotype was found a few times. The chain combines TRBV10-3 with TRBJ2-7; D not certain. CDR1 is ENHRY and CDR2 is SYGVKD in the germline V gene. This CDR3 region has 14 residues. The germline V and J ends were trimmed by 0 bases and 2 bases, with 8 bases remaining between them. CDR3 nucleotides: TGTGCCATCAGTGAGTCTTCAGGTACCTACGAGCAGTACTTC. It translates to CAISESSGTYEQYF.

This clonotype occurred a few times. The rearrangement uses TRBV6-5 and TRBJ1-6; D may be TRBD1 (5 bases). CDR3 size: 17 residues. Germline V gives CDR1 MNHEY, CDR2 SVGAGI. V lost 0 bases to trimming and J lost 8 bases, with 17 bases between them. The DNA for the CDR3 is TGTGCCAGCAGTTACTCCAGGGTGCGCCAGGGCCATTCACCCCTCCACTTT. Its translation is CASSYSRVRQGHSPLHF.